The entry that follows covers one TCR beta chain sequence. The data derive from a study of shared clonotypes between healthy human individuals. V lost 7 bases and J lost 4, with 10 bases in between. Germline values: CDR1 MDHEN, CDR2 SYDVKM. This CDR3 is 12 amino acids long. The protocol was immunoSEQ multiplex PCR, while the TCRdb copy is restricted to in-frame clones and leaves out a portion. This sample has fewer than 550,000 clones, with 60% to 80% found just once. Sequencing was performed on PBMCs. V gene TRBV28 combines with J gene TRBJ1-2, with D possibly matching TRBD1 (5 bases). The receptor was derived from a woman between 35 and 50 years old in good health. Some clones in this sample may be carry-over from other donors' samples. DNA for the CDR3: TGTGCCAGCACCCCCGACAGCTATGGCTACACCTTC. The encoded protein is CASTPDSYGYTF.